The 13 T cell receptor beta chains reported below all come from one sample, sequenced in a study of T cells in localized non-small cell lung cancer. Clones were sequenced by immunoSEQ multiplex PCR, and TCRdb holds only the in-frame ones, with some missing. The sample contains approximately 28,000 clones, roughly 90% of which appear only once. Sequenced here: peripheral blood mononuclear cells, sampled before any cancer treatment. Source of these receptors: a woman aged 40-69 years with stage III lung adenocarcinoma.

The gene calls are TRBV5-5 and TRBJ2-7; TRBD2 aligns across 8 bases. This CDR3 spans 17 amino acids. V trimming: 4 bases; J trimming: 0 bases; junction bases outside the gene matches: 12. From germline, CDR1 is SGHKS and CDR2 YYEKEE (reference sequence). The CDR3 reads CASSPRPGLASSYEQYF. The CDR3 DNA is TGTGCCAGCAGCCCTCGACCCGGACTAGCAAGCTCCTACGAGCAGTACTTC.

The rearrangement uses TRBV5-1 and TRBJ2-5; possible D gene TRBD2, 6 bases. Looked up from germline, CDR1 is SGHRS and CDR2 is YFSETQ. CDR3 length equals 15 residues. Deletions cut 3 bases from V and 2 bases from J, with 14 bases between. CDR3 sequence (DNA): TGCGCCAGCAGCTACGCGGGGACCCGTCAAGAGACCCAGTACTTC. Translation: CASSYAGTRQETQYF.

The rearrangement joins TRBV10-3 to TRBJ2-1; D assignment may be TRBD1 or TRBD2 (5 bases each). Looked up from germline, CDR1 is ENHRY and CDR2 is SYGVKD. The V gene lost 4 bases and the J gene lost 6 bases, with 13 bases spanning the gap. This CDR3 has 14 amino acids. The CDR3 DNA reads TGTGCCATCAGTGTTAGGGGAGACGGCAATGAGCAGTTCTTC. It translates to CAISVRGDGNEQFF.

The chain recombines TRBV18 with TRBJ2-1, with D tentatively TRBD1 (6 bases). Trimming took 4 bases from V and 5 from J, leaving 9 bases between them. Looked up from germline, CDR1 is KGHSH and CDR2 is LQKENI. The CDR3 extends over 13 amino acids. The CDR3 spells CASSRTENNEQFF. In DNA form, the CDR3 reads TGTGCCAGCTCACGGACAGAAAACAATGAGCAGTTCTTC.

V is TRBV5-1 and J is TRBJ2-2, with TRBD2 matching over 10 bases. Looked up from germline, CDR1 is SGHRS and CDR2 is YFSETQ. Unmatched junction bases numbered 12, after V lost 4 bases and J lost 3 bases. The CDR3 length is 18 residues. The CDR3 spells CASSLRNLAGVHTGELFF. In DNA form, the CDR3 reads TGCGCCAGCAGCCTAAGAAATCTAGCGGGAGTACACACCGGGGAGCTGTTTTTT.

The V call is TRBV6-5, the J call TRBJ1-2; the D gene is possibly TRBD1 (5 bases). Germline lookup yields CDR1 MNHEY and CDR2 SVGAGI. Trimming shortened V by 4 bases and J by 6 bases, and 9 bases separated the two germline ends. CDR3 size: 12 residues. CDR3 DNA sequence: TGTGCCAGCAGTTTCCAGGGAGATGGCTACACCTTC. Translated, it gives CASSFQGDGYTF.

The chain uses TRBV18 and TRBJ2-2, with D perhaps matching TRBD2 (5 bases). Germline V gene data show CDR1 as KGHSH and CDR2 as LQKENI. This CDR3 region has 16 residues. V was cut by 6 bases and J by 4 bases, with 18 bases left in between. The CDR3 nucleotides are TGTGCCAGCTCGCTCCTGGAGAGGGCTACCACCGGGGAGCTGTTTTTT. As protein: CASSLLERATTGELFF.

The gene calls are TRBV9 and TRBJ2-7; D perhaps matches TRBD1 (6 bases). The V gene's germline CDR1 is SGDLS and CDR2 YYNGEE. Trimming shortened V by 4 bases and J by 2 bases, and 10 bases separated the two germline ends. This CDR3 region has 13 residues. CDR3 residues: CASSYGDTYEQYF. The CDR3 DNA reads as TGTGCCAGCAGCTATGGGGACACCTACGAGCAGTACTTC.

This clone appeared once. The chain recombines TRBV6-5 with TRBJ2-7; 9 bases map to TRBD2. This CDR3 is built from 15 residues. Losses at the gene ends were 7 bases for V and 5 bases for J; bases not matched to a gene: 12. Germline V gene data show CDR1 as MNHEY and CDR2 as SVGAGI. CDR3 bases: TGTGCCAGCACTTCAGCCGGGACTAGCCTTGACGAGCAGTACTTC. Translation: CASTSAGTSLDEQYF.

This chain's CDR3 is CASSPRGLHTEAFF. The CDR3 region has the DNA TGCGCCAGCAGCCCCAGGGGGCTGCACACTGAAGCTTTCTTT. V gene TRBV4-1 combines with J gene TRBJ1-1; 8 bases are shared with TRBD1. V was pared by 4 bases and J by 3 bases, with 4 bases of the junction left unmatched. Per germline, CDR1 MGHRA and CDR2 YSYEKL. The CDR3 has 14 residues.

The chain employs TRBV10-3 and TRBJ2-1; D perhaps matches TRBD2 (6 bases). V gave up 10 bases and J gave up 2 bases, with 21 bases separating them. Germline assignment: CDR1 ENHRY and CDR2 SYGVKD. The CDR3 spans 16 residues. The CDR3 here is CASHPWGESTYNEQFF. The CDR3 DNA is TGTGCCAGCCACCCCTGGGGGGAGTCGACCTACAATGAGCAGTTCTTC.

The rearrangement joins TRBV6-5 to TRBJ2-3, with TRBD2 matching 8 bases. V dropped 6 bases and J dropped 1; count of bases not matched to a gene: 6. There are 15 residues in the CDR3. From germline, CDR1 is MNHEY and CDR2 SVGAGI. CDR3 nucleotides: TGTGCCAGCAGCCCCACGGGGGGGGGCACAGATACGCAGTATTTT. This sequence encodes CASSPTGGGTDTQYF.

This sequence joins TRBV28 and TRBJ2-1; 8 nucleotides align to TRBD2. J lost 9 bases, V lost 2 bases, and 0 bases had no gene match. This CDR3 has 12 residues. CDR1 is MDHEN, CDR2 SYDVKM, per germline. This CDR3 reads CASSLAGGEQFF. CDR3 DNA sequence: TGTGCCAGCAGTTTAGCGGGGGGTGAGCAGTTCTTC.